The TCR beta chain under discussion was sequenced for a study of shared clonotypes between healthy human individuals. The CDR3 runs 16 residues. Germline values: CDR1 MDHEN, CDR2 SYDVKM. Losses at the gene ends were 5 bases for V and 1 base for J; bases not matched to a gene: 8. Naive-designated CD8 cells lacked CD45RO, were positively enriched for CCR7, and omitted terminally differentiated effector memory CD45RA+ cells. Repertoires were generated with immunoSEQ multiplex PCR, while TCRdb's copy carries only in-frame clones and drops some. The profile covers about 580,000 clones, with 95% to 98% appearing a single time and approximately 0.3% taken by the ten largest.

This chain links TRBV28 with TRBJ2-4; TRBD1 aligns across 7 bases. The sequence was obtained from a man between 25 and 39 years old in good health. The specimen was naive CD8+ T cells sorted from blood. CDR3: CASSPLPQGAKNIQYF. Here the CDR3 DNA reads TGTGCCAGCAGTCCACTACCACAGGGGGCCAAAAACATTCAGTACTTC.